This T cell receptor (beta chain) is from a study of HIV-infected patients and healthy controls. TCRdb independently ran MiXCR on the 5' RACE reads; one entry per CDR3 protein. The sample gives more than 15,000 distinct CDR3 sequences, roughly 20% of which show up once; roughly a third is in the top ten. This clonotype has at least ten counts. V was pared by 3 bases and J by 4 bases, with 10 bases of the junction left unmatched. The length of the CDR3 is 16 residues. In germline, CDR1 is SGDLS, CDR2 YYNGEE. The sequence was collected from a human donor in good health. V usage is TRBV9 and J usage is TRBJ2-3, with 8 bases aligning to TRBD2. Sample: CD8+ T cells from blood. CDR3 region: CASSATHGRASDTQYF. The CDR3 bases are TGTGCCAGCAGCGCAACCCACGGGAGGGCCTCAGATACGCAGTATTTT.